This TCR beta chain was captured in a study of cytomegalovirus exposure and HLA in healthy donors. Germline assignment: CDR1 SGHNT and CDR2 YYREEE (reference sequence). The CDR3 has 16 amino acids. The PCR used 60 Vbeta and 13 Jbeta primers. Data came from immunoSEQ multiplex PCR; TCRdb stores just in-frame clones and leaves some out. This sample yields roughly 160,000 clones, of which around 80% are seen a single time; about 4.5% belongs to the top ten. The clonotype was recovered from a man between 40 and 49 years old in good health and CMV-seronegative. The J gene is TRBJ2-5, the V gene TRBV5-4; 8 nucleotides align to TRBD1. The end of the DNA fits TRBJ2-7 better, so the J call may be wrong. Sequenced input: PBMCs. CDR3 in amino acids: CASSGTGPSRRYEQYF. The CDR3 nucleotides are TGTGCCAGCAGCGGGACAGGCCCCTCTCGGCGCTACGAGCAGTACTTC.